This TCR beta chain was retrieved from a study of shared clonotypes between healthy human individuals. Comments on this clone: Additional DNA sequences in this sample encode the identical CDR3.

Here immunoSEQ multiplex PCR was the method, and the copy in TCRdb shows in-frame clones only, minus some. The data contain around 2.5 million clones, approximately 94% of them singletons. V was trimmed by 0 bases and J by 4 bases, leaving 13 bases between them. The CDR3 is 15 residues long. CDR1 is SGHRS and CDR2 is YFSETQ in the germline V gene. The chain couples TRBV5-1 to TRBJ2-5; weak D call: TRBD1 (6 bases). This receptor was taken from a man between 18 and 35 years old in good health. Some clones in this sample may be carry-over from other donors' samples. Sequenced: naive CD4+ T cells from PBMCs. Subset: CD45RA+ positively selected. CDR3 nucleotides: TGCGCCAGCAGCTTGGGCGCAGGGGTTGGAGAGACCCAGTACTTC. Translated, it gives CASSLGAGVGETQYF.